This T cell receptor (beta chain) appears in the sequencing data of a study of early T cells in non-severe SARS-CoV-2 infection. Turning to the study itself: The chains were unpaired, and the sequenced material was bulk RNA from unsorted whole blood.

This CDR3 has 18 amino acids. Germline V lookup: CDR1 SQVTM, CDR2 ANQGSEA. The junction had 13 bases not matched to a gene; V was cut back by 2 bases and J by 0 bases. This clonotype was detected a few times. TCRdb re-analysed the 5' RACE reads in MiXCR, keeping a single row per CDR3 protein. The data hold about 97,000 distinct CDR3 sequences, with about 10% observed a single time. This receptor was taken from an adult who was a healthcare worker with PCR-confirmed SARS-CoV-2 infection or an uninfected control (not recorded which). Sequencing used whole blood, obtained at baseline. The V call is TRBV29-1, the J call TRBJ2-3, with 8 bases aligning to TRBD1. In nucleotides, the CDR3 is TGCAGCGTTGAACCCACCCAGGGGGCAGGGCAAAGCACAGATACGCAGTATTTT. Residues: CSVEPTQGAGQSTDTQYF.